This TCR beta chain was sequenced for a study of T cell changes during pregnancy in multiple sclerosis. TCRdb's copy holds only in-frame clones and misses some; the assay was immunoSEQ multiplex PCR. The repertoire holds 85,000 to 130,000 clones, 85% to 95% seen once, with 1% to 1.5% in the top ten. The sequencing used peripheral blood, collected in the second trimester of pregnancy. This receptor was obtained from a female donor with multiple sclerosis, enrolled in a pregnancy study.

The CDR3 DNA sequence: TGCGCCAGCAGCCTCGGACTGATAAGCTCCTACAATGAGCAGTTCTTC. Its protein product is CASSLGLISSYNEQFF. V gene TRBV4-1 combines with J gene TRBJ2-1, with D possibly TRBD2 on 5 matching bases. The CDR3 loop spans 16 amino acids. CDR1 and CDR2 (germline): MGHRA, YSYEKL. Trimming shortened V by 4 bases and J by 0 bases, and 13 bases separated the two germline ends.